Listed here are 7 T cell receptor beta chains from one sample, sequenced in a study of shared clonotypes between healthy human individuals. The protocol was immunoSEQ multiplex PCR, while the TCRdb copy is restricted to in-frame clones and leaves out a portion. The data contain about 1 million clones, roughly 75% of them seen just once; the ten biggest clones take up approximately 1.5%. Sequenced sample: memory CD4+ T cells sorted from blood. Subset defined: CD45RA-negative fraction. All receptors derive from a young man in good health.

This chain links TRBV4-2 with TRBJ1-1, with 10 bases lining up with TRBD1. The V segment lost 1 base and the J segment 3 bases; nucleotides outside the gene matches: 8. Germline V lookup: CDR1 LGHNA, CDR2 YNFKEQ. This CDR3 contains 17 residues. Here the CDR3 DNA reads TGTGCCAGCAGCCAAGTCGGTTCTGGACAGGGGGACACTGAAGCTTTCTTT. Protein product: CASSQVGSGQGDTEAFF.

There are a few counts of this clone. This sequence joins TRBV28 and TRBJ2-7; D possibly corresponds to TRBD1 (5 bases). The germline CDR1 and CDR2 sequences are MDHEN and SYDVKM. The CDR3 consists of 16 residues. Trimming removed 5 bases at V and 2 bases at J, with 19 bases between. This CDR3 reads CASSPPGKGPAYEQYF. The CDR3 DNA follows: TGTGCCAGCAGTCCCCCAGGGAAGGGGCCTGCCTACGAGCAGTACTTC.

The chain combines TRBV7-2 with TRBJ2-3; TRBD2 matches 10 bases. The trim removed 5 bases at V and 6 bases at J, leaving 14 bases unmatched. Germline V gives CDR1 SGHTA, CDR2 FQGNSA. CDR3 length: 17 residues. CDR3 amino acids: CASSQVPAGGIGDTQYF. For the CDR3, the DNA is TGTGCCAGCAGCCAGGTCCCAGCGGGAGGGATAGGGGATACGCAGTATTTT.

J is TRBJ1-6 and V is TRBV27, with D maybe TRBD1 (5 bases). This CDR3 is 15 amino acids long. Between the trimmed V and J ends, which lost 6 bases and 14 bases, there was a span of 23 bases. CDR1 and CDR2 (germline): MNHEY, SMNVEV (reference sequence). In DNA form, the CDR3 reads TGTGCCAGCAGCCTAGGGGCAGGCCTCCTAGGGGCCCTCCACTTT. This sequence encodes CASSLGAGLLGALHF.

The V and J genes are TRBV5-5 and TRBJ1-5, with 7 bases aligning to TRBD1. Germline CDR1 reads SGHKS; CDR2 reads YYEKEE (reference sequence). The V segment lost 5 bases and the J segment 7 bases; nucleotides outside the gene matches: 9. The CDR3 consists of 14 residues. CDR3 loop: CASSREQGRQPQHF. The CDR3 DNA reads as TGTGCCAGCAGTCGCGAACAGGGGAGGCAGCCCCAGCATTTT.

This clone was counted a few times. This chain links TRBV5-5 with TRBJ1-2; 11 nucleotides match TRBD1. CDR3 size: 13 residues. With 6 bases clipped from V and 6 bases from J, the junction kept 4 bases outside the gene matches. Germline V gene sequence: CDR1 SGHKS, CDR2 YYEKEE (reference sequence). The CDR3 reads CASTWDRGNGYTF. CDR3 sequence (DNA): TGTGCCAGCACCTGGGACAGGGGGAATGGCTACACCTTC. Complete variable domain (other parts from reference TRBV5-5 and TRBJ1-2): DAGVTQSPTHLIKTRGQQVTLRCSPISGHKSVSWYQQVLGQGPQFIFQYYEKEERGRGNFPDRFSARQFPNYSSELNVNALLLGDSALYLCASTWDRGNGYTFGSGTRLTVV.

The chain recombines TRBV28 with TRBJ1-5, with D uncertain. V was trimmed by 7 bases and J by 1 base, leaving 5 bases between them. Germline V lookup: CDR1 MDHEN, CDR2 SYDVKM. The CDR3 is made up of 12 amino acids. The CDR3 coding sequence is TGTGCCAGCACGCAGAGCAATCAGCCCCAGCATTTT. This codes for CASTQSNQPQHF.